What follows are 31 T cell receptor beta chains derived from one specimen sequenced in a study of T cells in Graves' hyperthyroidism and ophthalmopathy. Authors of the study amplified TCR beta CDR3 regions from RNA transcripts. TCR CDR3 underwent first-round RT-PCR with the HTBI primer set. TCRdb redid the calling of the multiplex PCR reads with MiXCR, one entry per CDR3 protein. This sample carries roughly 740,000 distinct CDR3 sequences, roughly 15% of them seen once, and the ten largest clones take around 8%. The sequenced sample consisted of blood. These receptors were taken from a man aged 18 to 35 with Graves' hyperthyroidism.

This clonotype was seen repeatedly, ten times or more. This rearrangement joins TRBV20-1 to TRBJ2-7; TRBD1 is a possible D gene (7 bases). The length of the CDR3 is 12 residues. Germline V CDR1 and CDR2: DFQATT, SNEGSKA (reference sequence). V was trimmed by 5 bases and J by 5 bases, leaving 13 bases between them. For the CDR3, the DNA is TGCAGTGCTGCAGGGGGAGGTGACGAGCAGTACTTC. This translates into CSAAGGGDEQYF.

This clonotype was detected many times. The chain carries TRBV3-1 and TRBJ1-1; D may be TRBD1 (5 bases). Germline CDR1 and CDR2: LGHDT and YNNKEL (reference sequence). The CDR3 has 13 residues. V lost 5 bases and J 5 bases, leaving 12 bases between the germline ends. In DNA form, the CDR3 reads TGTGCCAGCAGCTTGGGACTTACGACTGAAGCTTTCTTT. It translates to CASSLGLTTEAFF.

This clonotype was seen only a few times. CDR3 protein: CASFWTSGRSDTQYF. The CDR3 DNA reads as TGCGCCAGCTTCTGGACTAGCGGGAGATCAGATACGCAGTATTTT. The rearrangement joins TRBV5-1 to TRBJ2-3, with 13 bases lining up with TRBD2. CDR1 is SGHRS and CDR2 is YFSETQ in the germline V gene. Losses at the gene ends were 7 bases for V and 4 bases for J; bases not matched to a gene: 6. The CDR3 spans 15 residues.

Worth noting for this clonotype: The junction does not match germline at one end; this may be a read error. The CDR3 DNA reads as TGTGCCAGCAGCTTAAAAGGTGGCGGAGTTTACAATGGGCAGTTCTTC. This gives the protein CASSLKGGGVYNGQFF. The V call is TRBV7-3, the J call TRBJ2-1; D is undetermined. Germline V gene sequence: CDR1 SGHTA, CDR2 FQGTGA. The CDR3 is made up of 16 amino acids.

This clonotype has a handful of counts. J is TRBJ1-6 and V is TRBV28; a possible D gene is TRBD1 (5 bases). From germline, CDR1 is MDHEN and CDR2 SYDVKM. The CDR3 is made up of 14 amino acids. Trimming removed 4 bases at V and 7 bases at J, with 11 bases between. This chain's CDR3 is CASSSDMTNSPLHF. The CDR3 DNA reads as TGTGCCAGCAGTTCGGACATGACGAATTCACCCCTCCACTTT.

This clonotype was picked up a small number of times. The chain recombines TRBV24-1 with TRBJ1-1, with D unresolved. Germline V gene sequence: CDR1 KGHDR, CDR2 SFDVKD. This CDR3 has 11 amino acids. V gave up 4 bases and J gave up 8 bases, with 7 bases separating them. The CDR3 here is CATSEAGEAFF. CDR3 bases: TGTGCCACCAGTGAGGCAGGCGAAGCTTTCTTT.

The V call is TRBV20-1, the J call TRBJ1-5; D uncertain. The CDR3 sequence is 16 residues long. The V gene's germline CDR1 is DFQATT and CDR2 SNEGSKA (reference sequence). V was clipped by 0 bases and J by 2 bases, with 14 bases between them. The CDR3 sequence is CSARDDPGTGNQPQHF. CDR3 DNA sequence: TGCAGTGCTAGAGATGATCCCGGAACTGGCAATCAGCCCCAGCATTTT.

Points on this clonotype: This may be a read error, as it is one base from a much larger clone. The chain uses TRBV11-3 and TRBJ2-2; 11 bases agree with TRBD1. Trimming took 5 bases from V and 7 from J; bases not matched to a gene: 6. The CDR3 sequence is 15 residues long. The germline CDR1 and CDR2 sequences are SGHNT and YENEEA. CDR3 sequence: CASSVPGQGDGELFF. In DNA form, the CDR3 reads TGTGCCAGCAGCGTACCGGGACAGGGGGACGGGGAGCTGTTTTTT.

This clonotype appeared many times. The chain has TRBV7-6 and TRBJ2-2; no definite D call. The germline CDR1 and CDR2 sequences are SGHVS and FNYEAQ. This CDR3 region has 12 residues. Trimming left V 1 base short and J 7 bases short, with 4 bases between. CDR3 sequence reads: CASSLGYGELFF. The CDR3 bases are TGTGCCAGCAGCTTAGGTTACGGGGAGCTGTTTTTT.

The chain has TRBV29-1 and TRBJ2-7; 11 positions match TRBD2. The CDR3 has 16 amino acids. With 1 base clipped from V and 2 bases from J, the junction kept 7 bases outside the gene matches. CDR1 is SQVTM, CDR2 ANQGSEA, per germline. The CDR3 is CSVEVFISGGAYEQYF. CDR3 nucleotide sequence: TGCAGCGTTGAAGTTTTCATTAGCGGGGGGGCCTACGAGCAGTACTTC.

This clonotype was observed a few times. This chain connects TRBV19 to TRBJ2-7; D not certain. With 3 bases removed from V and 0 bases from J, the gap between germline ends came to 9 bases. Germline V lookup: CDR1 LNHDA, CDR2 SQIVND (reference sequence). This CDR3 has 14 residues. CDR3 loop: CASSIIGPSYEQYF. The CDR3 DNA follows: TGTGCCAGTAGTATCATCGGCCCCTCCTACGAGCAGTACTTC. Full variable domain (rest looked up from reference TRBV19 and TRBJ2-7): DGGITQSPKYLFRKEGQNVTLSCEQNLNHDAMYWYRQDPGQGLRLIYYSQIVNDFQKGDIAEGYSVSREKKESFPLTVTSAQKNPTAFYLCASSIIGPSYEQYFGPGTRLTVT.

In its sample, this clonotype was seen many times. The chain is built from TRBV7-9 and TRBJ2-5, with D unclear. The CDR3 totals 14 residues. Germline values: CDR1 SEHNR, CDR2 FQNEAQ (reference sequence). V was trimmed by 1 base and J by 6 bases, leaving 12 bases between them. CDR3 bases: TGTGCCAGCAGCTTAGATGGGTTAAGACAGACCCAGTACTTC. Its translation is CASSLDGLRQTQYF.

In its sample, this clonotype was seen a few times. This chain connects TRBV6-2 or TRBV6-3 to TRBJ2-5; tentative D call: TRBD1 (5 bases). From germline, CDR1 is MNHEY and CDR2 SVGEGT. Trimming removed 5 bases from V and 5 bases from J, with 18 bases in between. This CDR3 spans 15 amino acids. The CDR3 loop is CASSRSHRYEETQYF. Written as DNA, the CDR3 is TGTGCCAGCAGTCGATCCCACAGGTACGAGGAGACCCAGTACTTC.

This clonotype was picked up a small number of times. The CDR3 here is CASSLNPDSGNTIYF. The CDR3 DNA follows: TGTGCCAGCAGTTTAAACCCGGACTCTGGAAACACCATATATTTT. J is TRBJ1-3 and V is TRBV27; D remains ambiguous. CDR3 length equals 15 residues. The germline V gene encodes CDR1 MNHEY and CDR2 SMNVEV (reference sequence). The V end was cut by 2 bases, the J end by 0 bases, with 8 bases between.

This chain connects TRBV4-1 to TRBJ2-5; D is tentatively TRBD1 or TRBD2 (5 bases each). Germline CDR1 and CDR2: MGHRA and YSYEKL. This CDR3 is 15 amino acids long. The V end was cut by 4 bases, the J end by 5 bases, with 17 bases between. The CDR3 sequence is CASSPRLPGRETQYF. As DNA, the CDR3 is TGCGCCAGCAGCCCAAGATTGCCGGGGCGGGAGACCCAGTACTTC.

This clonotype was detected many times. The chain links TRBV20-1 to TRBJ2-7, with 7 bases matching TRBD1. The CDR3 runs to 13 residues. The V gene's germline CDR1 is DFQATT and CDR2 SNEGSKA (reference sequence). V lost 3 bases, J lost 0 bases, and 2 bases stayed unmatched. The DNA for the CDR3 is TGCAGTGCTAGGGGGGACAGCTCCTACGAGCAGTACTTC. It yields the protein CSARGDSSYEQYF.

This clonotype occurred many times. The chain combines TRBV27 with TRBJ2-3; unclear D gene. V gave up 6 bases and J gave up 4 bases, with 5 bases separating them. The CDR3 runs to 11 residues. Germline lookup yields CDR1 MNHEY and CDR2 SMNVEV (reference sequence). CDR3 sequence reads: CASSQADTQYF. CDR3 bases: TGTGCCAGCAGCCAGGCAGATACGCAGTATTTT.

This clonotype turned up a few times. The rearrangement uses TRBV6-1 and TRBJ1-2; the D gene is possibly TRBD1 (5 bases). Germline V gene sequence: CDR1 MNHNS, CDR2 SASEGT. Trimming removed 3 bases from V and 2 bases from J, with 13 bases in between. This CDR3 is built from 15 residues. The chain's CDR3 is CASSEGIWGNYGYTF. In nucleotides, the CDR3 is TGTGCCAGCAGTGAGGGGATATGGGGGAACTATGGCTACACCTTC.

Points on this clonotype: Given a much more abundant clone one base away, this may be a read error. This rearrangement joins TRBV18 to TRBJ2-5; tentative D call: TRBD2 (6 bases). In germline, CDR1 is KGHSH, CDR2 LQKENI. CDR3 length: 14 amino acids. Trimming removed 1 base from V and 5 bases from J, with 11 bases in between. CDR3 in DNA: TGTGCCAGCTCACCACGGGACTCTGGGGAGACCCAGTACTTC. Protein: CASSPRDSGETQYF.

The DNA of the CDR3 is TGTGCCAGCAGTTTAGCGGGAGGGGTGAACACCGGGGAGCTGTTTTTT. Residues: CASSLAGGVNTGELFF. V and J are TRBV27 and TRBJ2-2; TRBD2 agrees at 9 bases. The CDR3 spans 16 residues. The trim removed 2 bases at V and 1 base at J, leaving 2 bases unmatched. Germline CDR1 reads MNHEY; CDR2 reads SMNVEV (reference sequence).

This clonotype was detected ten times or more. The chain uses TRBV5-1 and TRBJ2-7, with TRBD1 matching 8 bases. Germline loops: CDR1 SGHRS, CDR2 YFSETQ. This CDR3 is 15 amino acids long. Trimming took 3 bases from V and 1 from J; bases not matched to a gene: 6. The CDR3 sequence: CASSSPDRESYEQYF. CDR3 in DNA: TGCGCCAGCAGCTCCCCGGACAGGGAATCCTACGAGCAGTACTTC.

This clonotype was found a few times. The chain recombines TRBV27 with TRBJ1-2, with no clear D. Germline loops: CDR1 MNHEY, CDR2 SMNVEV (reference sequence). This CDR3 is built from 16 residues. The V gene lost 5 bases and the J gene lost 4 bases, with 20 bases spanning the gap. CDR3 in amino acids: CASSPREPASSYGYTF. CDR3 in DNA: TGTGCCAGCAGTCCCCGGGAACCCGCTTCCTCCTATGGCTACACCTTC.

The V call is TRBV7-3, the J call TRBJ1-1; D is perhaps TRBD1 (5 bases). This CDR3 region has 14 residues. Germline V lookup: CDR1 SGHTA, CDR2 FQGTGA. V was pared by 5 bases and J by 10 bases, with 20 bases between. CDR3 DNA sequence: TGTGCCAGCAGCAAATTTGGGGACTCCCAGGGAGCTTTCTTT. This translates into CASSKFGDSQGAFF.

In this sample, this clonotype turned up a few times. V and J are TRBV6-1 and TRBJ2-7; D is undetermined. Germline CDR1 and CDR2: MNHNS and SASEGT. The CDR3 contains 13 residues. With 2 bases removed from V and 9 bases from J, the gap between germline ends came to 14 bases. The CDR3 loop reads CASSEFGLSRQYF. The CDR3 bases are TGTGCCAGCAGTGAATTCGGCTTATCCCGGCAGTACTTC.

Notes on this clonotype: A clone one base away is much larger, so this may be a read error. The CDR3 loop is CASSKRQGERYF. In DNA, the CDR3 is TGTGCCAGCAGTAAGAGACAAGGCGAGCGGTACTTC. The genes are TRBV12-3 or TRBV12-4 and TRBJ2-7; D remains ambiguous. The CDR3 runs 12 residues.

The chain combines TRBV6-2 or TRBV6-3 with TRBJ1-6; no firm D call. Germline CDR1 and CDR2: MNHEY and SVGEGT. This CDR3 region has 13 residues. V lost 6 bases and J lost 6, with 9 bases in between. The CDR3 sequence is CASSPHRNSPLHF. Here the CDR3 DNA reads TGTGCCAGCAGCCCTCATCGTAATTCACCCCTCCACTTT.

The CDR3 sequence: CASSHRTGDNSPLHF. DNA for the CDR3: TGTGCCAGCAGCCATCGAACAGGGGATAATTCACCCCTCCACTTT. This rearrangement joins TRBV3-1 to TRBJ1-6, with TRBD1 identical over 7 bases. The J segment lost 5 bases and the V segment lost 3 bases, leaving 4 bases of the junction unmatched. Germline values: CDR1 LGHDT, CDR2 YNNKEL (reference sequence). This CDR3 has 15 amino acids.

This clonotype was observed many times. V is TRBV5-5 and J is TRBJ2-5; D gene unclear. CDR1 is SGHKS, CDR2 YYEKEE, per germline (reference sequence). Trimming took off 3 bases at V and 1 base at J, with 10 bases between the two ends. The CDR3 loop spans 14 amino acids. DNA of the CDR3: TGTGCCAGCAGCTCTATAGCAGCCCAAGAGACCCAGTACTTC. Translating it yields CASSSIAAQETQYF.

This clonotype was seen repeatedly, ten times or more. The chain employs TRBV27 and TRBJ2-3; D is possibly TRBD2 (6 bases). Trimming took off 10 bases at V and 5 bases at J, with 16 bases between the two ends. There are 13 residues in the CDR3. Germline loops: CDR1 MNHEY, CDR2 SMNVEV (reference sequence). The CDR3 DNA is TGTGCCACCTCCTGGGCCGGGGGAGATACGCAGTATTTT. Translating gives CATSWAGGDTQYF.

The V and J genes are TRBV7-9 and TRBJ1-2; 7 bases align to TRBD1. The CDR3 is made up of 14 amino acids. The V gene end was trimmed by 5 bases and the J gene end by 6 bases; junction bases not matched to a gene: 9. The germline V gene has CDR1 SEHNR and CDR2 FQNEAQ (reference sequence). In nucleotides, the CDR3 is TGTGCCAGCAGCCGCCTCGACAGGGACCATGGCTACACCTTC. This codes for CASSRLDRDHGYTF.

This clonotype was recorded a few times. V and J are TRBV7-9 and TRBJ2-5; D uncertain. CDR3 length: 12 amino acids. Germline CDR1 reads SEHNR; CDR2 reads FQNEAQ (reference sequence). Trimming shortened V by 8 bases and J by 1 base, and 8 bases separated the two germline ends. The CDR3 DNA reads as TGTGCCAGCGGGGTGAGCCAAGAGACCCAGTACTTC. It translates to CASGVSQETQYF.